This paragraph reports one T cell receptor (beta chain). With 7 bases removed from V and 1 base from J, the gap between germline ends came to 10 bases. This CDR3 has 13 amino acids. Germline CDR1 is LNHDA and CDR2 is SQIVND (reference sequence). Produced via immunoSEQ multiplex PCR; TCRdb's table is partial and in-frame only. The sample has about 54,000 clones; more than 80% are singletons. This record comes from a study of graft-versus-host responses after intestinal transplantation. V and J are TRBV19 and TRBJ1-1; D not certain. The TCR was taken from a human patient who received an intestinal transplant, so some T cells may come from the graft donor. The source material was PBMCs, sampled 650 to 690 days after intestinal transplant. CDR3 sequence: CASNTKGNTEAFF. The CDR3 DNA sequence: TGTGCCAGTAATACGAAGGGGAACACTGAAGCTTTCTTT.